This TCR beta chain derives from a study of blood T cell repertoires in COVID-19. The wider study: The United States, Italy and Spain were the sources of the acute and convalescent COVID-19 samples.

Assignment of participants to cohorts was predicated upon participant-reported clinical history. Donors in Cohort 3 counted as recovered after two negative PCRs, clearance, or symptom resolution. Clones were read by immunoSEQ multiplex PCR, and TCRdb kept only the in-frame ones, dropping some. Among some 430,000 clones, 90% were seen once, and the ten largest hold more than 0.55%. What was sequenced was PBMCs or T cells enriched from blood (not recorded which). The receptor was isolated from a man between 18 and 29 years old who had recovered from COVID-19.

The CDR3 protein is CATRTSGEGGTQYF. The CDR3 coding sequence is TGTGCCACCAGGACTAGCGGGGAGGGAGGAACGCAGTATTTT. The chain couples TRBV10-3 to TRBJ2-3; TRBD2 matches at 12 bases. Germline values: CDR1 ENHRY, CDR2 SYGVKD. This CDR3 is built from 14 residues. V was clipped by 10 bases and J by 9 bases; unmatched bases: 11.